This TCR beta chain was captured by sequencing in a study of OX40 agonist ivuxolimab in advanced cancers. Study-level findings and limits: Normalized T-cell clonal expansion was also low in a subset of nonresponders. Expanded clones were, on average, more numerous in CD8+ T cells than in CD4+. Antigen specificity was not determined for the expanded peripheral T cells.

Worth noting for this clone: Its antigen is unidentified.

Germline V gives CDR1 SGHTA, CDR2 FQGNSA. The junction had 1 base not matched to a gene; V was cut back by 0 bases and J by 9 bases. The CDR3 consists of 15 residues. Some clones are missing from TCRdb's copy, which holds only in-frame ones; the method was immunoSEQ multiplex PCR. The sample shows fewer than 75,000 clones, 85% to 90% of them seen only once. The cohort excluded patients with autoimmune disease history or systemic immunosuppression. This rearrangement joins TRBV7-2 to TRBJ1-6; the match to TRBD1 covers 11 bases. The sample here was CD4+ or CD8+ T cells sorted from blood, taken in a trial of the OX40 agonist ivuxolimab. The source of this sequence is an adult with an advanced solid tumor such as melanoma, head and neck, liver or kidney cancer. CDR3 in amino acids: CASSLAGTGGSPLHF. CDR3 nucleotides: TGTGCCAGCAGCTTAGCGGGGACAGGGGGTTCACCCCTCCACTTT.